This T cell receptor (beta chain) is from a study of blood T cell repertoires in COVID-19. For the study at large: Acute-phase and convalescent COVID-19 samples originated in the United States, Italy and Spain. PBMCs, B-cell-depleted T cells, or T cells were the source of the cDNA or gDNA that made up the material.

The CDR3 is 16 amino acids. This clone was found a few times. Per the original data handling: Amplification from reference gene primers served as the basis for estimated nucleated cell counts. Profiled with immunoSEQ multiplex PCR; TCRdb holds only in-frame clones, not every one. V and J calls and clone size are given by that table; D and trimming were obtained from the DNA. The repertoire holds about 59,000 clones, with more than 60% as singletons. Sequenced sample: peripheral blood. The origin of this receptor is a woman in her forties or fifties with active or convalescent COVID-19. The rearrangement uses TRBV12-1 and TRBJ2-1; no DNA check was done on the table's D call, TRBD1. TRBV12-1 is a pseudogene. CDR3 nucleotides: TGTGCCAGCAGCGGGGGGACAGGGGGGCCCTTAAATGAGCAGTTCTTC. Translating gives CASSGGTGGPLNEQFF.